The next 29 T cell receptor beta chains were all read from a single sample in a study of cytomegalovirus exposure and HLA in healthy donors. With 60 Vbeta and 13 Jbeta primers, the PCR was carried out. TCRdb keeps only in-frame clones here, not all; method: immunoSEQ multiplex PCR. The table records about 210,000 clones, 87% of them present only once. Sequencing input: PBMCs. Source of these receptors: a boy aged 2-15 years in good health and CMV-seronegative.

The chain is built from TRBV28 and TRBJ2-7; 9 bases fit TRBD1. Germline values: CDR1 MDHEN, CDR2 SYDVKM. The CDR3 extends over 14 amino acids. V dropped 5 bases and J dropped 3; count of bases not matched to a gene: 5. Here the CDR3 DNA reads TGTGCCAGCAGTGAACAGGGGGCAAGCTACGAGCAGTACTTC. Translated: CASSEQGASYEQYF. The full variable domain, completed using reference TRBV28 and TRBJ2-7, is DVKVTQSSRYLVKRTGEKVFLECVQDMDHENMFWYRQDPGLGLRLIYFSYDVKMKEKGDIPEGYSVSREKKERFSLILESASTNQTSMYLCASSEQGASYEQYFGPGTRLTVT.

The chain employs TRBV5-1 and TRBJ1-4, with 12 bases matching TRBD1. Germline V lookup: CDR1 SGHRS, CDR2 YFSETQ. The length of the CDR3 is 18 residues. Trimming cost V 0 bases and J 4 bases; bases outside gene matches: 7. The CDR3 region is CASSLGPGTGGVNEKLFF. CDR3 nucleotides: TGCGCCAGCAGCTTGGGCCCCGGGACAGGGGGCGTTAATGAAAAACTGTTTTTT.

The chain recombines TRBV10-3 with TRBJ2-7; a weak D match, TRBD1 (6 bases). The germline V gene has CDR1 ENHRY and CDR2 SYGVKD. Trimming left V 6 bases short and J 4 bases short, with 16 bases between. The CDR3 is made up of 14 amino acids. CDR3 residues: CAIRVDSLVYEQYF. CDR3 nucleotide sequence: TGTGCCATCAGGGTGGACAGTTTGGTTTACGAGCAGTACTTC.

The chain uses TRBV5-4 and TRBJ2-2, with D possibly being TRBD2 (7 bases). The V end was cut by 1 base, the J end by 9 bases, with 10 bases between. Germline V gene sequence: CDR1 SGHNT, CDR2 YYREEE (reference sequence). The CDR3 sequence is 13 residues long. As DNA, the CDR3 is TGTGCCAGCAGCTTGTGGGGGGGCCGGGAGCTGTTTTTT. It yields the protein CASSLWGGRELFF.

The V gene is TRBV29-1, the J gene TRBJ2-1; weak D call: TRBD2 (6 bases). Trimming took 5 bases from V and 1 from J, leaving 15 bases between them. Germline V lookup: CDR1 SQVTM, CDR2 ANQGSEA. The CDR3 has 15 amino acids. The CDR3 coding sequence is TGCAGCGTTTCGGGGGAATCGGTATCCTACAATGAGCAGTTCTTC. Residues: CSVSGESVSYNEQFF.

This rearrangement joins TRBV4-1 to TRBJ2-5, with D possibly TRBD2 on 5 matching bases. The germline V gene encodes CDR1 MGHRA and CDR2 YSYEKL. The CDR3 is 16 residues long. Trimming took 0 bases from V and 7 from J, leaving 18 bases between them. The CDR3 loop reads CASSQDAPLALGTQYF. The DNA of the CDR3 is TGCGCCAGCAGCCAAGACGCCCCTCTAGCACTCGGGACCCAGTACTTC.

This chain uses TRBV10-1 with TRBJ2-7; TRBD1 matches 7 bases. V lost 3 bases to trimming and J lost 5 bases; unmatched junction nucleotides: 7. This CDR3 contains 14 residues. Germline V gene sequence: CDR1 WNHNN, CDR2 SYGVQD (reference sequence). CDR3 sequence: CASSDPDRAHEQYF. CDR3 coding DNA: TGCGCCAGCAGTGACCCCGACAGGGCCCACGAGCAGTACTTC.

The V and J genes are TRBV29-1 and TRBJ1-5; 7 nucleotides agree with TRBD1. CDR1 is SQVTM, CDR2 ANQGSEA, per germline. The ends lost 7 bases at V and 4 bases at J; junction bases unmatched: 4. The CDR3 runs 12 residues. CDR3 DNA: TGCAGCGCCAAACAGGGGAATCAGCCCCAGCATTTT. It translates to CSAKQGNQPQHF.

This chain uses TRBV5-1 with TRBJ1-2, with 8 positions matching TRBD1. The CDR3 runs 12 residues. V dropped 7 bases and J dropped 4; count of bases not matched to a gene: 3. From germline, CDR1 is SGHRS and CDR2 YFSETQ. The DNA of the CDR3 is TGCGCCAGCGCAGGACAGGGCTATGGCTACACCTTC. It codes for CASAGQGYGYTF.

For the CDR3, the DNA is TGTGCCTGGGGGACAGGGAGCACAGATACGCAGTATTTT. Protein sequence: CAWGTGSTDTQYF. This chain uses TRBV30 with TRBJ2-3; TRBD1 agrees at 9 bases. V gave up 5 bases and J gave up 0 bases; unmatched junction bases: 0. Germline CDR1 reads GTSNPN; CDR2 reads SVGIG (reference sequence). This CDR3 comprises 13 residues.

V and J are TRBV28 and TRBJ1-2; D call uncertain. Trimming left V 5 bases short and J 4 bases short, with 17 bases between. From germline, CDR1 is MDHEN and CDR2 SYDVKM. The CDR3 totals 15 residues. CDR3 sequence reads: CASSQAEGLSYGYTF. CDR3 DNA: TGTGCCAGCAGTCAGGCGGAGGGTCTCTCCTATGGCTACACCTTC.

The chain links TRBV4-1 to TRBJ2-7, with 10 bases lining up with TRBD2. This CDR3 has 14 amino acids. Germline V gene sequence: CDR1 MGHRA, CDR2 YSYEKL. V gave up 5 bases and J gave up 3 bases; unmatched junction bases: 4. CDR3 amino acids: CASSGRTSGYEQYF. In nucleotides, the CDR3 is TGCGCCAGCAGCGGACGGACTAGCGGCTACGAGCAGTACTTC.

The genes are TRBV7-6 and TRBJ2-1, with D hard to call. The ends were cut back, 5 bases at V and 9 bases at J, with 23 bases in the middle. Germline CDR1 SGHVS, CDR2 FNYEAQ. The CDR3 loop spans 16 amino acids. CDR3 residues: CASSPLAETPASEQFF. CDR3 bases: TGTGCCAGCAGCCCTTTAGCAGAAACCCCGGCCAGTGAGCAGTTCTTC.

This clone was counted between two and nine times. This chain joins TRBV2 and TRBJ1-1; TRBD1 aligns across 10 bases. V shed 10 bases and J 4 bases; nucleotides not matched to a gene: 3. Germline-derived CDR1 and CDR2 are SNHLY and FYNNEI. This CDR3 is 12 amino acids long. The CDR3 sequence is CAIGQGGTEAFF. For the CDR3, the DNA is TGTGCCATCGGACAGGGGGGCACTGAAGCTTTCTTT.

CDR3 residues: CASSVRSMNTEAFF. The CDR3 nucleotides read TGTGCCAGCAGCGTCCGCAGTATGAACACTGAAGCTTTCTTT. The rearrangement uses TRBV9 and TRBJ1-1, with D hard to call. Germline values: CDR1 SGDLS, CDR2 YYNGEE. Between the trimmed V and J ends, which lost 2 bases and 0 bases, there was a span of 8 bases. The CDR3 consists of 14 residues.

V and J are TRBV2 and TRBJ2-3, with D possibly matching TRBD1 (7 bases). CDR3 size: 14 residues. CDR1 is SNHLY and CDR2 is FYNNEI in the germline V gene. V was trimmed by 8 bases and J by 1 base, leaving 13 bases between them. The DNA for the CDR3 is TGTGCCAGCGGGCGGGACAGAGGCACAGATACGCAGTATTTT. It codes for CASGRDRGTDTQYF.

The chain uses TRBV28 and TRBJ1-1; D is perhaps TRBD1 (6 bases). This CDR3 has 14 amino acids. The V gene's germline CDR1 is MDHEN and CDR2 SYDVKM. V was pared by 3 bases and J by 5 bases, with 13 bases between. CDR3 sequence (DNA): TGTGCCAGCAGTTTCCGGGGAAGGGGGACTGAAGCTTTCTTT. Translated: CASSFRGRGTEAFF.

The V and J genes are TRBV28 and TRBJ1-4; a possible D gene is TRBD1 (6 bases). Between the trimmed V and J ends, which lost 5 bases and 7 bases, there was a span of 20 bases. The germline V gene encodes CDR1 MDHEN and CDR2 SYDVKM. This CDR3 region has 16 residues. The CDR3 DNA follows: TGTGCCAGCAGTGACCGATTTACAGGGTCGGGTGAAAAACTGTTTTTT. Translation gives CASSDRFTGSGEKLFF.

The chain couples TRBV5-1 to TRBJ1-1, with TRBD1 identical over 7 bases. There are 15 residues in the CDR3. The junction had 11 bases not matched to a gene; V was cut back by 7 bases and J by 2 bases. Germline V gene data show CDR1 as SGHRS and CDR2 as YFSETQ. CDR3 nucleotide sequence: TGCGCCAGCGGGGCCCTGGGGACAGCCAACACTGAAGCTTTCTTT. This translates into CASGALGTANTEAFF.

The CDR3 reads CAISRDSYEQYF. The CDR3 nucleotides read TGTGCCATCAGCAGGGACAGCTACGAGCAGTACTTC. The chain employs TRBV10-3 and TRBJ2-5; the match to TRBD1 covers 7 bases. The closer fit of TRBJ2-7 to the DNA end suggests the J call may be wrong. The CDR3 spans 12 residues. Germline V gene lookup returns CDR1 ENHRY and CDR2 SYGVKD.

The CDR3 loop is CASSSRAGELFF. The CDR3 nucleotides read TGTGCCAGCAGTTCCCGGGCCGGGGAGCTGTTTTTT. The chain carries TRBV27 and TRBJ2-2, with D uncertain. The germline V and J ends were trimmed by 4 bases and 6 bases, with 6 bases remaining between them. Germline V gives CDR1 MNHEY, CDR2 SMNVEV (reference sequence). This CDR3 is 12 amino acids long.

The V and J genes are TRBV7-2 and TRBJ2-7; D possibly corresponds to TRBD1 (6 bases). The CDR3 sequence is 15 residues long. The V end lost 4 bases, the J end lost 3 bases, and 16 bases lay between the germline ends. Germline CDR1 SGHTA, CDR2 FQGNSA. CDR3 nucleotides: TGTGCCAGCAGCTCATCCAGGGGAAGCAGCTACGAGCAGTACTTC. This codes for CASSSSRGSSYEQYF.

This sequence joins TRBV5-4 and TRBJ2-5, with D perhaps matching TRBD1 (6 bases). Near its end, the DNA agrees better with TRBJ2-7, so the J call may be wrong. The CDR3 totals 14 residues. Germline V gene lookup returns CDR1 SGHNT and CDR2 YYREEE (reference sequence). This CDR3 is CASSFRQGIYEQYF. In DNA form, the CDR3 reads TGTGCCAGCAGCTTTCGTCAGGGGATTTACGAGCAGTACTTC.

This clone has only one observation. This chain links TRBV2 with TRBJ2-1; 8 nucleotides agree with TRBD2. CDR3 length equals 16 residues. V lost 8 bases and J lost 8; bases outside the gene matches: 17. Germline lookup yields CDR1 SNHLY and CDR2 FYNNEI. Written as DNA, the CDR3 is TGTGCCAGCCCCCAGGCGGGGGGCGCTACAATCGATGAGCAGTTCTTC. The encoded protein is CASPQAGGATIDEQFF.

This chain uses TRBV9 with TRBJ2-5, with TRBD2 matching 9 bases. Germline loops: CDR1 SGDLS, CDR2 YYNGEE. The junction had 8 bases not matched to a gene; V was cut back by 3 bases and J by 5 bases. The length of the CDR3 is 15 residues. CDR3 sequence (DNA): TGTGCCAGCAGCGATGGTAGCGGGGGCGCGGAGACCCAGTACTTC. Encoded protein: CASSDGSGGAETQYF.

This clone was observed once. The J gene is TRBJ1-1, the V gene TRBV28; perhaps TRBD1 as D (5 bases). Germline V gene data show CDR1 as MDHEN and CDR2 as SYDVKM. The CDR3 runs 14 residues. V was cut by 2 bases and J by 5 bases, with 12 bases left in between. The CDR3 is CASSLKGGVTEAFF. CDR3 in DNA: TGTGCCAGCAGTTTAAAGGGAGGGGTAACTGAAGCTTTCTTT.

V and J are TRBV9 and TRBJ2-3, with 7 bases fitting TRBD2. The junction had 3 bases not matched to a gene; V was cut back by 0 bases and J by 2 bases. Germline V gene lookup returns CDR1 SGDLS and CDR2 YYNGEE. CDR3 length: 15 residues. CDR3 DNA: TGTGCCAGCAGCGTAGTTGGGAGGGCCACAGATACGCAGTATTTT. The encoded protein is CASSVVGRATDTQYF.

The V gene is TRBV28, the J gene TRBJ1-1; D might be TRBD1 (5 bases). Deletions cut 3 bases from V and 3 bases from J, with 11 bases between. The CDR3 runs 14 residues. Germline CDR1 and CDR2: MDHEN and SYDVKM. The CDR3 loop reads CASSLGGTYTEAFF. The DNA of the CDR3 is TGTGCCAGCAGTTTGGGAGGGACTTACACTGAAGCTTTCTTT.

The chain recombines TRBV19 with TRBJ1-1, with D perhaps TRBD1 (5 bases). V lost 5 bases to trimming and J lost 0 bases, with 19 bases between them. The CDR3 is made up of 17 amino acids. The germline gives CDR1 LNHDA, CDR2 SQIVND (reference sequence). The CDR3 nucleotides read TGTGCCAGTAGTCTCCCCCCACGCCTAGGGGTGAACACTGAAGCTTTCTTT. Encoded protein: CASSLPPRLGVNTEAFF.